A selection of T cell receptor beta chains follows, all from one sample in a study of early T cells in non-severe SARS-CoV-2 infection. TCRdb analysed the 5' RACE reads with MiXCR anew, one entry per CDR3 protein. Of fewer than 85,000 distinct CDR3 sequences detected, 15% appear once; the ten largest clones hold around 12%. The sequenced material came from whole blood. These receptors all stem from an adult who was a healthcare worker with PCR-confirmed SARS-CoV-2 infection or an uninfected control (not recorded which). Both conserved end residues are part of each CDR3. A D gene is named only where the DNA matches it firmly. Some rows mark clone size as missing; the rest say once, few, many or name a class of expanded clone.

CDR3aa: CASSLLRLVVEISYEQYF
CDR3nt: TGTGCCAGCAGCTTATTGAGGCTGGTCGTAGAAATCTCCTACGAGCAGTACTTC
abundance: NA
v_gene: TRBV7-6
j_gene: TRBJ2-7
d_gene: NA

CDR3aa: CASQRTSGIGDTQYF
CDR3nt: TGTGCCAGCCAGAGGACTAGCGGGATCGGGGATACGCAGTATTTT
abundance: few
v_gene: TRBV2
j_gene: TRBJ2-3
d_gene: TRBD2

CDR3aa: CASSLMIGGSYNEQFF
CDR3nt: TGCGCCAGCAGCTTGATGATAGGGGGGTCCTACAATGAGCAGTTCTTC
abundance: few
v_gene: TRBV5-1
j_gene: TRBJ2-1
d_gene: NA

CDR3aa: CASSSQTGTEGYTF
CDR3nt: TGTGCCAGTAGTTCTCAAACAGGGACTGAGGGCTACACCTTC
abundance: NA
v_gene: TRBV19
j_gene: TRBJ1-2
d_gene: NA

CDR3aa: CAHRGLGELFF
CDR3nt: TGTGCCCACCGTGGGCTCGGGGAGCTGTTTTTT
abundance: NA
v_gene: TRBV28
j_gene: TRBJ2-2
d_gene: NA

CDR3aa: CASSLAGHTEAFF
CDR3nt: TGCGCCAGCAGCTTGGCTGGTCACACTGAAGCTTTCTTT
abundance: few
v_gene: TRBV5-1
j_gene: TRBJ1-1
d_gene: NA

CDR3aa: CASSLMTGGGTDTQYF
CDR3nt: TGTGCCAGCAGCCTAATGACAGGGGGCGGCACAGATACGCAGTATTTT
abundance: NA
v_gene: TRBV7-2
j_gene: TRBJ2-3
d_gene: TRBD1

CDR3aa: CASSQKGVRNQPQHF
CDR3nt: TGTGCCAGCAGCCAAAAAGGGGTGCGCAATCAGCCCCAGCATTTT
abundance: NA
v_gene: TRBV3-1
j_gene: TRBJ1-5
d_gene: NA

CDR3aa: CSVEGTFQETQYF
CDR3nt: TGCAGCGTTGAAGGGACATTCCAAGAGACCCAGTACTTC
abundance: few
v_gene: TRBV29-1
j_gene: TRBJ2-5
d_gene: NA

CDR3aa: CASSRSRGVEKLFF
CDR3nt: TGTGCCAGCAGCCGCTCGAGGGGGGTTGAAAAACTGTTTTTT
abundance: NA
v_gene: TRBV7-6
j_gene: TRBJ1-4
d_gene: NA

CDR3aa: CASSSGGIRNEQYF
CDR3nt: TGTGCCAGCAGCTCCGGGGGCATCAGAAACGAGCAGTACTTC
abundance: few
v_gene: TRBV7-9
j_gene: TRBJ2-7
d_gene: NA

CDR3aa: CASSLGTGTGQETQYF
CDR3nt: TGTGCCAGCAGCTTGGGGACCGGGACAGGTCAAGAGACCCAGTACTTC
abundance: NA
v_gene: TRBV5-8
j_gene: TRBJ2-5
d_gene: TRBD1

CDR3aa: CASTSFQGGKLYEQYF
CDR3nt: TGTGCCAGCACCTCCTTCCAGGGCGGGAAACTCTACGAGCAGTACTTC
abundance: few
v_gene: TRBV12-3/TRBV12-4
j_gene: TRBJ2-7
d_gene: NA

CDR3aa: CAGSAHRVDGTDTQYF
CDR3nt: TGTGCCGGCAGCGCACACAGGGTCGATGGCACAGATACGCAGTATTTT
abundance: NA
v_gene: TRBV12-3/TRBV12-4
j_gene: TRBJ2-3
d_gene: NA

CDR3aa: CASRAGGGNYGYTF
CDR3nt: TGTGCCAGCAGAGCAGGGGGCGGTAACTATGGCTACACCTTC
abundance: NA
v_gene: TRBV6-5
j_gene: TRBJ1-2
d_gene: TRBD1

CDR3aa: CASRDRGGADNPEAFF
CDR3nt: TGTGCCAGCAGGGACCGCGGGGGCGCAGATAACCCTGAAGCTTTCTTT
abundance: NA
v_gene: TRBV2
j_gene: TRBJ1-1
d_gene: NA

CDR3aa: CVTTESTDTQYF
CDR3nt: TGTGTCACGACGGAGAGCACAGATACGCAGTATTTT
abundance: NA
v_gene: TRBV28
j_gene: TRBJ2-3
d_gene: NA

CDR3aa: CSAGGLAGGVVDTQYF
CDR3nt: TGCAGTGCGGGTGGACTAGCGGGAGGGGTTGTTGATACGCAGTATTTT
abundance: NA
v_gene: TRBV20-1
j_gene: TRBJ2-3
d_gene: TRBD2

CDR3aa: CASSQPTPNEQFF
CDR3nt: TGTGCCAGCAGCCAGCCGACCCCAAATGAGCAGTTCTTC
abundance: few
v_gene: TRBV7-2
j_gene: TRBJ2-1
d_gene: NA

CDR3aa: CASKTGFITGELFF
CDR3nt: TGTGCCAGCAAAACAGGCTTCATCACCGGGGAGCTGTTTTTT
abundance: few
v_gene: TRBV2
j_gene: TRBJ2-2
d_gene: NA

CDR3aa: CSVSLAESSYEQYF
CDR3nt: TGCAGCGTTTCGTTAGCGGAGTCCTCCTACGAGCAGTACTTC
abundance: NA
v_gene: TRBV29-1
j_gene: TRBJ2-7
d_gene: NA

CDR3aa: CASSLGRAYGYTF
CDR3nt: TGTGCCAGCAGTTTAGGGAGAGCCTATGGCTACACCTTC
abundance: NA
v_gene: TRBV28
j_gene: TRBJ1-2
d_gene: NA

CDR3aa: CASSPDPRVRTQYF
CDR3nt: TGTGCCAGCAGCCCGGACCCCAGGGTGCGTACGCAGTATTTT
abundance: NA
v_gene: TRBV7-2
j_gene: TRBJ2-3
d_gene: NA

CDR3aa: CASSEGQGLNQPQHF
CDR3nt: TGTGCCAGCAGTGAAGGACAGGGCCTCAATCAGCCCCAGCATTTT
abundance: many
v_gene: TRBV6-1
j_gene: TRBJ1-5
d_gene: TRBD1

CDR3aa: CASSEGDPTFYPTDTQYF
CDR3nt: TGTGCCAGCAGCGAGGGTGACCCGACATTCTACCCCACAGATACGCAGTATTTT
abundance: many
v_gene: TRBV9
j_gene: TRBJ2-3
d_gene: NA

CDR3aa: CASSYRGGPTGELFF
CDR3nt: TGTGCCAGCAGTTACAGGGGGGGACCCACCGGGGAGCTGTTTTTT
abundance: few
v_gene: TRBV6-2/TRBV6-3
j_gene: TRBJ2-2
d_gene: NA

CDR3aa: CASSLGSAYEQYF
CDR3nt: TGTGCCAGCAGCTTGGGATCCGCTTACGAGCAGTACTTC
abundance: NA
v_gene: TRBV5-5
j_gene: TRBJ2-7
d_gene: NA

CDR3aa: CSAQLLNQPQHF
CDR3nt: TGCAGCGCCCAGTTACTCAATCAGCCCCAGCATTTT
abundance: NA
v_gene: TRBV29-1
j_gene: TRBJ1-5
d_gene: NA

CDR3aa: CASSASGRSSDEQYF
CDR3nt: TGTGCCAGCAGCGCATCGGGACGCTCTTCTGACGAGCAGTACTTC
abundance: many
v_gene: TRBV9
j_gene: TRBJ2-7
d_gene: NA

CDR3aa: CAWSRRGRDTQYF
CDR3nt: TGTGCCTGGAGTCGCAGGGGGCGAGATACGCAGTATTTT
abundance: NA
v_gene: TRBV30
j_gene: TRBJ2-3
d_gene: TRBD1

CDR3aa: CASSPGSGGEQFF
CDR3nt: TGTGCCAGCAGCCCGGGCTCGGGCGGTGAGCAGTTCTTC
abundance: few
v_gene: TRBV12-3/TRBV12-4
j_gene: TRBJ2-1
d_gene: NA

CDR3aa: CASSLIPGGALDTQYF
CDR3nt: TGTGCCAGCAGCTTAATTCCCGGGGGGGCGTTAGATACGCAGTATTTT
abundance: once
v_gene: TRBV7-3
j_gene: TRBJ2-3
d_gene: TRBD2

CDR3aa: CASSSAGQGQETQYF
CDR3nt: TGTGCCAGCAGCTCGGCCGGACAGGGACAAGAGACCCAGTACTTC
abundance: many
v_gene: TRBV5-4
j_gene: TRBJ2-5
d_gene: TRBD1

CDR3aa: CSASGTTAYEQYF
CDR3nt: TGCAGTGCTTCCGGGACTACTGCCTACGAGCAGTACTTC
abundance: many
v_gene: TRBV20-1
j_gene: TRBJ2-7
d_gene: TRBD2

CDR3aa: CASSSALAPEQYF
CDR3nt: TGTGCCAGCAGCTCTGCACTAGCGCCCGAGCAGTACTTC
abundance: NA
v_gene: TRBV7-6
j_gene: TRBJ2-7
d_gene: TRBD2

CDR3aa: CASRTWTSGRGYEQYF
CDR3nt: TGTGCCAGCAGGACCTGGACTAGCGGGAGGGGTTACGAGCAGTACTTC
abundance: few
v_gene: TRBV7-2
j_gene: TRBJ2-7
d_gene: TRBD2

CDR3aa: CSAREGATEAFF
CDR3nt: TGCAGTGCTAGAGAGGGGGCTACTGAAGCTTTCTTT
abundance: few
v_gene: TRBV20-1
j_gene: TRBJ1-1
d_gene: NA

CDR3aa: CASSRDTHNEQFF
CDR3nt: TGTGCCAGCAGTCGGGACACTCACAATGAGCAGTTCTTC
abundance: many
v_gene: TRBV6-6
j_gene: TRBJ2-1
d_gene: NA

CDR3aa: CSAGLDYTDTQYF
CDR3nt: TGCAGCGCTGGGCTGGACTATACAGATACGCAGTATTTT
abundance: NA
v_gene: TRBV29-1
j_gene: TRBJ2-3
d_gene: NA

CDR3aa: CASSPTLGRWNEQFF
CDR3nt: TGTGCCAGCAGTCCCACCTTAGGGAGGTGGAATGAGCAGTTCTTC
abundance: NA
v_gene: TRBV27
j_gene: TRBJ2-1
d_gene: NA

CDR3aa: CASSFGLQALYEQYF
CDR3nt: TGTGCCAGCAGCTTCGGATTACAGGCGCTTTACGAGCAGTACTTC
abundance: NA
v_gene: TRBV7-2
j_gene: TRBJ2-7
d_gene: NA

CDR3aa: CASSLDISTDTQYF
CDR3nt: TGTGCCAGCAGCCTTGACATTAGCACAGATACGCAGTATTTT
abundance: few
v_gene: TRBV7-8
j_gene: TRBJ2-3
d_gene: NA

CDR3aa: CASSLGATPGEQYF
CDR3nt: TGTGCCAGCAGCTTAGGGGCGACACCGGGCGAGCAGTACTTC
abundance: NA
v_gene: TRBV7-6
j_gene: TRBJ2-7
d_gene: NA

CDR3aa: CASGDRGLAEAFF
CDR3nt: TGTGCCAGCGGGGACAGGGGGCTCGCTGAAGCTTTCTTT
abundance: few
v_gene: TRBV27
j_gene: TRBJ1-1
d_gene: TRBD1

CDR3aa: CASSPPDRTSYEQYF
CDR3nt: TGTGCCAGCTCACCACCGGACAGGACCTCCTACGAGCAGTACTTC
abundance: few
v_gene: TRBV18
j_gene: TRBJ2-7
d_gene: TRBD1

CDR3aa: CANGQGASNTGELFF
CDR3nt: TGTGCCAACGGACAGGGGGCTTCGAACACCGGGGAGCTGTTTTTT
abundance: few
v_gene: TRBV2
j_gene: TRBJ2-2
d_gene: TRBD1

CDR3aa: CSVSGGTNNEQFF
CDR3nt: TGCAGCGTCTCGGGAGGCACGAACAATGAGCAGTTCTTC
abundance: medium-sized
v_gene: TRBV29-1
j_gene: TRBJ2-1
d_gene: TRBD2

CDR3aa: CASSVEDSILF
CDR3nt: TGTGCCAGTAGTGTAGAGGACTCGATACTATTC
abundance: few
v_gene: TRBV19
j_gene: TRBJ1-2
d_gene: NA

CDR3aa: CASREPGQGEYYGYTF
CDR3nt: TGTGCCAGCAGAGAGCCGGGACAGGGGGAATACTATGGCTACACCTTC
abundance: NA
v_gene: TRBV6-2/TRBV6-3
j_gene: TRBJ1-2
d_gene: TRBD1

CDR3aa: CASSEYGGANVLTF
CDR3nt: TGTGCCAGCAGTGAATATGGGGGGGCCAACGTCCTGACTTTC
abundance: NA
v_gene: TRBV25-1
j_gene: TRBJ2-6
d_gene: NA

CDR3aa: CASSLVSFRLSGQFF
CDR3nt: TGTGCCAGCAGCTTAGTCTCCTTCCGTCTCAGTGGGCAGTTCTTC
abundance: few
v_gene: TRBV11-2
j_gene: TRBJ2-1
d_gene: NA

CDR3aa: CASSLRSFGTVNEKLFF
CDR3nt: TGTGCCAGCAGTTTAAGATCCTTCGGGACGGTTAATGAAAAACTGTTTTTT
abundance: few
v_gene: TRBV28
j_gene: TRBJ1-4
d_gene: NA

CDR3aa: CASSPDRSSYNEQFF
CDR3nt: TGTGCCAGCAGTCCGGACAGGAGCTCCTACAATGAGCAGTTCTTC
abundance: many
v_gene: TRBV6-5
j_gene: TRBJ2-1
d_gene: TRBD1

CDR3aa: CASSLKLSRRDSYEQYF
CDR3nt: TGCGCCAGCAGCTTGAAGCTTTCGCGGAGGGACTCCTACGAGCAGTACTTC
abundance: NA
v_gene: TRBV5-1
j_gene: TRBJ2-7
d_gene: NA